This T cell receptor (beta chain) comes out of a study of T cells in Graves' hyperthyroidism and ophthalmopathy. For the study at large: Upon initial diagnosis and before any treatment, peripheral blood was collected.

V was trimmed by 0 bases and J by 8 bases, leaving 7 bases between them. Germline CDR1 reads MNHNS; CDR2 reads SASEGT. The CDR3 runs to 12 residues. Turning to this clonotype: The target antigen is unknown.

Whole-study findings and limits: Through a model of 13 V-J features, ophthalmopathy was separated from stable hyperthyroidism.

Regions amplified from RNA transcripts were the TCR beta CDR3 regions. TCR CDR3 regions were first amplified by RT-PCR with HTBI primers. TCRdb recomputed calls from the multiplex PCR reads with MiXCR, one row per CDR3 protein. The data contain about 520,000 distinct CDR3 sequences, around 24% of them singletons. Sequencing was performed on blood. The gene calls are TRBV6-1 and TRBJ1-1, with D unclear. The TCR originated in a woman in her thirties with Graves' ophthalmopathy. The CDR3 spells CASSEAGREAFF. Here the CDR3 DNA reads TGTGCCAGCAGTGAAGCCGGAAGGGAAGCTTTCTTT.